A single TCR beta chain is shown here with its context. Its antigen is still unknown. No much larger clone is present one base from it, and per-base qualities are unavailable. Enrolling through a virtual design, the prospective study's participants ranged in age from roughly 18 to 100 years and lived across some 23 United States geographic areas. In the prospective study, cohorts were assigned on the basis of participant-reported clinical history obtained from a screening survey and a study questionnaire. Mobile phlebotomists in the prospective study collected whole blood, serum and a nasopharyngeal or oropharyngeal swab from every participant. Over an approximately two-month period, participants in the prospective study had the option of providing additional blood draws and questionnaires. Before DNA extraction, blood samples from the prospective study were shipped at room temperature or frozen.

This sample was taken from a study of blood T cell repertoires in COVID-19 (dated by TCRdb to 2020 to 2021). Describing the broader study: Samples from collaborators originated in the United States, Italy and Spain and spanned both the acute and convalescent phases of COVID-19. HLA class I and class II types, where available, came from metadata supplied by the sample provider rather than from assay-based typing. The repertoires were released in a freely available public database meant as a resource for research on the immune response to SARS-CoV-2. The material from the prospective study consisted of cDNA or gDNA derived from T cells, B-cell-depleted T cells, or PBMCs. Samples came from the ongoing ImmuneRACE study (first 160 participants) plus 1,254 subjects from 6 global collaborators. The sample metadata nearly always contained a de-identified subject ID, COVID-19 status, age in years and sex. Deeply sampled blood TCRbeta repertoires from subjects exposed to, actively infected with, or recovered from COVID-19 were included in the dataset. The investigation overall reported the following: The amount of clinical and demographic metadata varied by source and participant and was provided uncurated.

Trimming takes 4 bases off V and 7 bases off J; junction bases not matched to a gene: 1. The CDR3 runs 12 amino acids, cysteine and phenylalanine included. The CDR3 DNA has 36 bases and is translated from base 1. The immunoSEQ Assay, a bias-controlled multiplex PCR, was used to amplify TCRbeta CDR3 regions from genomic DNA. The authors' pipeline ran thus. The number of nucleated cells in each sample was estimated by amplification of reference gene primers within the assay. Sequence reads were collapsed and filtered to measure the absolute abundance of every unique TCRbeta CDR3 rearrangement. For each sample, productive Simpson clonality was calculated as the square root of Simpson's diversity index across productive rearrangements. TCRdb carries this immuneACCESS record with in-frame sequences only. Its versions omit some clonotypes, under half of them owing to an unresolved V gene in the studies checked, with the rest unexplained. V and J calls and clone size come straight from that table; D and trimming were deduced from the DNA. This sample lists hundreds of thousands of clones; about 87% were detected once. In total, the top ten clones hold over 1% of the sample.

The TCR sequence derives from a woman in her forties with acute COVID-19. The sample was PBMCs or T cells enriched from blood (not recorded which). The chain was built from TRBV12-3 or TRBV12-4 and TRBJ1-1, and TRBD1 aligns with 9 junction nucleotides. The sequenced DNA is TGTGCCAGCAGTTGGGGACAGGGTGAAGCTTTCTTT. It translates as CASSWGQGEAFF.